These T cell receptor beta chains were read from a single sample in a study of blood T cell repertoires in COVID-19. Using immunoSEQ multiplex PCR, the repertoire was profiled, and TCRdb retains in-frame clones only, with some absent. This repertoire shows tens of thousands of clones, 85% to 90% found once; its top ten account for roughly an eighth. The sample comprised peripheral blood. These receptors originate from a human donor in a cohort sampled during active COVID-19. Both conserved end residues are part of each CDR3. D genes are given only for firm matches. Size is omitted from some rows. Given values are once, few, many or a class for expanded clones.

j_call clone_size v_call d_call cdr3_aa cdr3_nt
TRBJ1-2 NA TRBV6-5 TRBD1 CASLNRGLYGYTF TGTGCCAGCCTAAACAGGGGGCTCTATGGCTACACCTTC
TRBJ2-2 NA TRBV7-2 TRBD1 CASSPTGGRTGELFF TGTGCCAGCAGCCCGACAGGGGGCCGGACCGGGGAGCTGTTTTTT
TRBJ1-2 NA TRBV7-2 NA CASSPDMSYGYTF TGTGCCAGCAGCCCCGACATGTCCTATGGCTACACCTTC
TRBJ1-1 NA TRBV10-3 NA CAISESSGFAFF TGTGCCATCAGTGAGTCGTCAGGGTTCGCTTTCTTT
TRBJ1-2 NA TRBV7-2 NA CASSAAPGTRNGYTF TGTGCCAGCAGCGCCGCACCGGGGACACGAAATGGCTACACCTTC
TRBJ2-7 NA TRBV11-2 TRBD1 CASSSTGAAHYEQYF TGTGCCAGCAGCTCGACAGGGGCGGCCCACTACGAGCAGTACTTC
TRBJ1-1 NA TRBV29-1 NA CSVQYRFNTEAFF TGCAGCGTTCAATACAGGTTTAACACTGAAGCTTTCTTT
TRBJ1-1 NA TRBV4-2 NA CASSQAGNTEAFF TGTGCCAGCAGCCAAGCAGGGAACACTGAAGCTTTCTTT
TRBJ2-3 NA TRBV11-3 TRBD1 CASSSGQSTDTQYF TGTGCCAGCAGCTCGGGACAGTCTACAGATACGCAGTATTTT
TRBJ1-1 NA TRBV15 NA CATSSQEGTEAFF TGTGCCACCAGCTCCCAGGAGGGGACTGAAGCTTTCTTT
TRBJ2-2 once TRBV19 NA CASSGHSGGELFF TGTGCCAGTAGCGGACATTCCGGCGGGGAGCTGTTTTTT
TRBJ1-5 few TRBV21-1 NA CASSNTALGGWRPQPQHF TGTGCCAGCAGCAATACGGCTCTTGGGGGCTGGAGACCTCAGCCCCAGCATTTT
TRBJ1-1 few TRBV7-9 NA CAATHMNTEAFF TGTGCCGCGACACACATGAACACTGAAGCTTTCTTT
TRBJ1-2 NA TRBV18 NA CASSPAAGDGYTF TGTGCCAGCTCACCCGCCGCCGGGGATGGCTACACCTTC
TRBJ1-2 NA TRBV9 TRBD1 CASSPRQGDNYGYTF TGTGCCAGCAGCCCCCGACAGGGAGATAACTATGGCTACACCTTC
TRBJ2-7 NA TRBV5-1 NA CASSSQGNEQYF TGCGCCAGCAGCTCACAGGGTAACGAGCAGTACTTC
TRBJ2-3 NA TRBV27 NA CASSLSLLRGTQYF TGTGCCAGCAGTTTATCGTTGCTGAGAGGTACGCAGTATTTT
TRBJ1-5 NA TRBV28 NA CASSRPGRVNQPQHF TGTGCCAGCAGTCGTCCGGGCAGGGTCAATCAGCCCCAGCATTTT
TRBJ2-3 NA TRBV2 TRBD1 CASGAGQGNFDTQYF TGTGCCAGTGGGGCTGGACAGGGGAATTTTGATACGCAGTATTTT
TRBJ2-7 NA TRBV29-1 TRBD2 CSVTAGVYEQYF TGCAGCGTTACGGCGGGGGTGTACGAGCAGTACTTC
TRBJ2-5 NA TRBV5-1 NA CASSNTAGGETQYF TGCGCCAGCAGCAACACCGCAGGGGGGGAGACCCAGTACTTC
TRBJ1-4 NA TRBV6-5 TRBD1 CASRTGLEKLFF TGTGCCAGCCGGACAGGGCTAGAAAAACTGTTTTTT